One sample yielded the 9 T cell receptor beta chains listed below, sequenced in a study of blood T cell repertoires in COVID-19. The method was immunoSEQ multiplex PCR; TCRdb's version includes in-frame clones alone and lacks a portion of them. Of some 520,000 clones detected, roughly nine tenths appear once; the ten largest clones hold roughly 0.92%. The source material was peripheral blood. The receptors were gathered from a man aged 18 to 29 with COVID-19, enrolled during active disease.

CDR3 sequence: CASSAQAGGLETQYF. For the CDR3, the DNA is TGTGCCAGCAGTGCACAGGCGGGAGGGCTGGAGACCCAGTACTTC. The chain is built from TRBV2 and TRBJ2-5, with 9 bases lining up with TRBD2. The V segment lost 4 bases and the J segment 5 bases; nucleotides outside the gene matches: 8. There are 15 residues in the CDR3. Germline assignment: CDR1 SNHLY and CDR2 FYNNEI.

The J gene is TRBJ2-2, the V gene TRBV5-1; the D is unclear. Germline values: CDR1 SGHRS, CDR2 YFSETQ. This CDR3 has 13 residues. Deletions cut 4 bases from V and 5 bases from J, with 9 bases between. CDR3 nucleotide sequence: TGCGCCAGCAGCGCACGGTGGACCGGGGAGCTGTTTTTT. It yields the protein CASSARWTGELFF.

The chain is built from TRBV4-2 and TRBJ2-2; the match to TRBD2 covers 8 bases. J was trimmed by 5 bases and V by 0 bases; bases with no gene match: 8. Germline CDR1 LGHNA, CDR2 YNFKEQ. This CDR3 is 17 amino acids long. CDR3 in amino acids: CASSQEVRASGTGELFF. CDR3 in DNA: TGTGCCAGCAGCCAAGAAGTGCGGGCTAGCGGGACCGGGGAGCTGTTTTTT.

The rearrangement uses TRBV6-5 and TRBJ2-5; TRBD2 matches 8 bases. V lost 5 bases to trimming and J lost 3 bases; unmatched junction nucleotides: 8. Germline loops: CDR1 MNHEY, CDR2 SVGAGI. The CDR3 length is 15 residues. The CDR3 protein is CASSTRHSGEETQYF. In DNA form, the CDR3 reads TGTGCCAGCAGTACAAGACATAGCGGGGAAGAGACCCAGTACTTC.

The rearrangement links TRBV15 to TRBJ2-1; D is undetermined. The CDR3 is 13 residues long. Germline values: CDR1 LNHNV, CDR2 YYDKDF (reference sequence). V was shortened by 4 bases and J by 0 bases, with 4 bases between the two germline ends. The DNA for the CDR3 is TGTGCCACCAGCACATTCTCCTACAATGAGCAGTTCTTC. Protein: CATSTFSYNEQFF. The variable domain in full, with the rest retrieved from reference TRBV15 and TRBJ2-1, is DAMVIQNPRYQVTQFGKPVTLSCSQTLNHNVMYWYQQKSSQAPKLLFHYYDKDFNNEADTPDNFQSRRPNTSFCFLDIRSPGLGDTAMYLCATSTFSYNEQFFGPGTRLTVL.

The CDR3, as DNA: TGTGCCAGCAGTTACCTCCTTTTCTCCGGGGAGCTGTTTTTT. Amino acid sequence: CASSYLLFSGELFF. J is TRBJ2-2 and V is TRBV6-5; no definite D call. V dropped 2 bases and J dropped 6 bases, with 10 bases sitting between them. CDR3 length: 14 amino acids. Per germline, CDR1 MNHEY and CDR2 SVGAGI.

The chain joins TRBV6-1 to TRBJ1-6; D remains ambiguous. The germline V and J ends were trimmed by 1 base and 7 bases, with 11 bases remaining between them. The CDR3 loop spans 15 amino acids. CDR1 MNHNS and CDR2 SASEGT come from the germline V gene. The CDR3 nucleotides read TGTGCCAGCAGTGAAGTTTCAAGAGCGAATTCACCCCTCCACTTT. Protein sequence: CASSEVSRANSPLHF.

In DNA form, the CDR3 reads TGTGCCAGCAGTGACAAGGGTAGCGCTAATGAGCAGTTCTTC. It yields the protein CASSDKGSANEQFF. The chain combines TRBV6-4 with TRBJ2-1; TRBD2 is a possible D gene (5 bases). The germline CDR1 and CDR2 sequences are MRHNA and SNTAGT. Trimming removed 2 bases at V and 7 bases at J, with 12 bases between. The CDR3 consists of 14 residues.

The CDR3 nucleotides read TGTGCCAGCACCTTCAGGCGGGAGCGACACGAGCAGTACTTC. Amino acid sequence: CASTFRRERHEQYF. The chain is built from TRBV11-2 and TRBJ2-7, with 7 bases matching TRBD2. Germline-derived CDR1 and CDR2 are SGHAT and FQNNGV. CDR3 size: 14 residues. V lost 7 bases to trimming and J lost 5 bases; unmatched junction nucleotides: 11.